Sequencing of this T cell receptor beta chain was carried out in a study of blood T cell repertoires in COVID-19. Study background: The United States, Italy and Spain supplied acute and convalescent COVID-19 samples. The analysed material was cDNA or gDNA that came from T cells, B-cell-depleted T cells, or PBMCs.

How the authors handled the data: Counts of nucleated cells, estimated from reference gene primer amplification, were obtained. Here immunoSEQ multiplex PCR was the method, and the copy in TCRdb shows in-frame clones only, minus some. The V and J calls and clone size were taken over from that table, and D and trimming were inferred from the DNA. This sample carries around 150,000 clones, roughly 93% of them seen once, and the ten largest clones take roughly 2.1%. Looked up from germline, CDR1 is SGHAT and CDR2 is FQNNGV. V gave up 7 bases and J gave up 3 bases, with 16 bases separating them. CDR3 length equals 14 residues.

The sequence derives from a man in his late teens or twenties with acute or convalescent COVID-19. The V gene is TRBV11-2, the J gene TRBJ2-7; a weak D match, TRBD1 (6 bases). Specimen: peripheral blood. CDR3 protein: CASTLTGFIYEQYF. The CDR3 coding sequence is TGTGCCAGCACCTTGACAGGATTCATCTACGAGCAGTACTTC.